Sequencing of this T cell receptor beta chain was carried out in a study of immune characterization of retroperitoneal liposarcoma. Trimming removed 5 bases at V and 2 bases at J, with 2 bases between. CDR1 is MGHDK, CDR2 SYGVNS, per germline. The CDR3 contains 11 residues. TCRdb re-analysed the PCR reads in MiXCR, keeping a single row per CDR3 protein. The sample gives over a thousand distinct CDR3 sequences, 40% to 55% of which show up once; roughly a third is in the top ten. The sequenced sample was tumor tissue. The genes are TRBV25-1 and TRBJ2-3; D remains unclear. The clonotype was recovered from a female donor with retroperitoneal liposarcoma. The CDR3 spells CASSYTDTQYF. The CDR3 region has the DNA TGTGCCAGCAGTTACACAGATACGCAGTATTTT.